One sample yielded the 3 T cell receptor beta chains listed below, sequenced in a study of blood T cells in healthy people across ages. Through a sample-barcoded 5' primer and a J-beta primer mix, a second PCR was run for roughly 6 to 12 cycles. One entry per CDR3 protein results from TCRdb running MiXCR on the 5' RACE reads. The sample shows approximately 880,000 distinct CDR3 sequences, roughly 52% of them seen only once. Sequenced material: blood. The receptors were sampled from a man aged 25 to 40 in good health.

This chain joins TRBV3-1 and TRBJ1-1, with no clear D. Per the germline V gene, CDR1 is LGHDT and CDR2 is YNNKEL (reference sequence). Trimming cost V 1 base and J 1 base, with 7 bases left between them. The CDR3 has 14 residues. The DNA of the CDR3 is TGTGCCAGCAGCCAAGTAACGTCGAACACTGAAGCTTTCTTT. Its translation: CASSQVTSNTEAFF.

This clonotype was recorded a few times. The CDR3 DNA follows: TGCGCCAGCAGCGGCAACACCGGGGAGCTGTTTTTT. Translating gives CASSGNTGELFF. The chain employs TRBV5-1 and TRBJ2-2; D remains unclear. Looked up from germline, CDR1 is SGHRS and CDR2 is YFSETQ. The CDR3 has 12 amino acids. V gave up 4 bases and J gave up 2 bases, with 3 bases separating them.

This clonotype was found a few times. This chain uses TRBV14 with TRBJ2-3; D uncertain. The germline V and J ends were trimmed by 4 bases and 2 bases, with 13 bases remaining between them. Per the germline V gene, CDR1 is SGHDN and CDR2 is FVKESK. This CDR3 has 15 residues. CDR3 sequence: CASSPYGGTTDTQYF. The CDR3 nucleotides read TGTGCCAGCAGCCCCTACGGCGGCACCACAGATACGCAGTATTTT.